Each of the 22 T cell receptor beta chains below was sequenced from the same sample in a study of glioma-infiltrating T cells after dendritic cell vaccination. The data were produced by immunoSEQ multiplex PCR, yet TCRdb's version contains in-frame clones alone and is incomplete. Of about 49,000 clones in the sample, about 85% were seen once. The source material was blood, sampled before dendritic cell vaccination. The source of these receptors is a human donor with glioblastoma.

The V call is TRBV9, the J call TRBJ1-6; D ambiguous. Germline values: CDR1 SGDLS, CDR2 YYNGEE. This CDR3 has 15 amino acids. V was clipped by 1 base and J by 3 bases, with 8 bases between them. CDR3 bases: TGTGCCAGCAGCGTATCACTTAGCTATAATTCACCCCTCCACTTT. Residues: CASSVSLSYNSPLHF.

This clone has only a few counts. This rearrangement joins TRBV7-9 to TRBJ2-1, with D perhaps matching TRBD2 (5 bases). From germline, CDR1 is SEHNR and CDR2 FQNEAQ (reference sequence). V shed 1 base and J shed 2 bases, with 6 bases lying between them. The CDR3 length is 14 residues. The CDR3 coding sequence is TGTGCCAGCAGCTTAGTCGGGGCCTACAATGAGCAGTTCTTC. Protein: CASSLVGAYNEQFF.

The rearrangement uses TRBV11-3 and TRBJ2-5; TRBD2 agrees at 11 bases. The J call may be mistaken, given a closer DNA end match to TRBJ2-7. The CDR3 extends over 16 amino acids. Germline V lookup: CDR1 SGHNT, CDR2 YENEEA. The CDR3 coding sequence is TGTGCCAGCAGCTTAGAAGGGACTAGCGGAGGTTACGAGCAGTACTTC. As protein: CASSLEGTSGGYEQYF.

V and J are TRBV15 and TRBJ1-2; D unresolved. Germline assignment: CDR1 LNHNV and CDR2 YYDKDF (reference sequence). The V end was cut by 0 bases, the J end by 3 bases, with 11 bases between. The CDR3 covers 15 residues. The CDR3 is CATSRDLRRDYGYTF. CDR3 sequence (DNA): TGTGCCACCAGCAGAGACTTACGCCGGGACTATGGCTACACCTTC.

The genes are TRBV7-6 and TRBJ2-4, with 7 bases that match TRBD1. V was clipped by 5 bases and J by 9 bases; unmatched bases: 4. Germline V lookup: CDR1 SGHVS, CDR2 FNYEAQ. The CDR3 runs 12 residues. This CDR3 is CASSPRTGIQYF. CDR3 sequence (DNA): TGTGCCAGCAGCCCACGGACAGGCATTCAGTACTTC. Full variable domain (missing parts from reference TRBV7-6 and TRBJ2-4): GAGVSQSPRYKVTKRGQDVALRCDPISGHVSLYWYRQALGQGPEFLTYFNYEAQQDKSGLPNDRFSAERPEGSISTLTIQRTEQRDSAMYRCASSPRTGIQYFGAGTRLSVL.

This rearrangement joins TRBV19 to TRBJ2-1; 7 bases agree with TRBD1. CDR3 size: 12 residues. Per the germline V gene, CDR1 is LNHDA and CDR2 is SQIVND (reference sequence). CDR3 in amino acids: CATGQYNNEQFF. CDR3 nucleotides: TGTGCTACGGGACAGTACAACAATGAGCAGTTCTTC.

V usage is TRBV9 and J usage is TRBJ2-1; unclear D gene. Looked up from germline, CDR1 is SGDLS and CDR2 is YYNGEE. V was trimmed by 0 bases and J by 8 bases, leaving 12 bases between them. CDR3 length: 14 residues. Written as DNA, the CDR3 is TGTGCCAGCAGCGTAGAAGGCTCTAGTCATGAGCAGTTCTTC. Translating it yields CASSVEGSSHEQFF.

V usage is TRBV29-1 and J usage is TRBJ2-2; 9 nucleotides match TRBD1. Unmatched junction bases numbered 2, after V lost 5 bases and J lost 1 base. Per germline, CDR1 SQVTM and CDR2 ANQGSEA. This CDR3 has 14 residues. In nucleotides, the CDR3 is TGCAGCGTTCGGGACAGGGTGAACACCGGGGAGCTGTTTTTT. Protein sequence: CSVRDRVNTGELFF.

The chain employs TRBV4-3 and TRBJ2-2; the D gene is possibly TRBD2 (6 bases). Per germline, CDR1 LGHNA and CDR2 YSLEER. Trimming removed 0 bases from V and 6 bases from J, with 14 bases in between. The CDR3 totals 16 residues. The CDR3 sequence is CASSQEAGFLAGELFF. The CDR3 DNA is TGCGCCAGCAGCCAAGAGGCGGGGTTTTTGGCCGGGGAGCTGTTTTTT.

The chain joins TRBV2 to TRBJ2-7; 9 bases match TRBD2. J lost 5 bases, V lost 4 bases, and 15 bases had no gene match. The CDR3 totals 17 residues. CDR1 and CDR2 from the germline V gene are SNHLY and FYNNEI. DNA for the CDR3: TGTGCCAGCAGTGCCCGGGCGAGGAGCGGGAGGTCCGACGAGCAGTACTTC. Translated, it gives CASSARARSGRSDEQYF.

This clone came up a few times. This chain links TRBV5-1 with TRBJ1-3; weak D call: TRBD1 (5 bases). This CDR3 is built from 17 residues. V lost 0 bases, J lost 0 bases, and 13 bases lay in between. Germline lookup yields CDR1 SGHRS and CDR2 YFSETQ. CDR3 coding DNA: TGCGCCAGCAGCTTGGACCAGGGAACAAGCTCTGGAAACACCATATATTTT. It is translated as CASSLDQGTSSGNTIYF.

The chain recombines TRBV5-1 with TRBJ1-1, with D possibly TRBD1 on 6 matching bases. Trimming cost V 4 bases and J 4 bases, with 17 bases left between them. The CDR3 is 15 residues long. Germline assignment: CDR1 SGHRS and CDR2 YFSETQ. The CDR3 protein is CASSPGTLWGTEAFF. CDR3 DNA: TGCGCCAGCAGCCCTGGGACACTCTGGGGCACTGAAGCTTTCTTT.

Comment on this clone: The junction departs from germline at one end; a sequencing error may be responsible. The rearrangement joins TRBV9 to TRBJ2-2; 8 bases match TRBD2. There are 13 residues in the CDR3. The V gene's germline CDR1 is SGDLS and CDR2 YYNGEE. CDR3 sequence: CASSVSPGGEVFF. The CDR3 DNA reads as TGTGCCAGCAGCGTATCCCCCGGGGGGGAGGTGTTTTTT. Drawing the rest from reference TRBV9 and TRBJ2-2, the complete variable domain is DSGVTQTPKHLITATGQRVTLRCSPRSGDLSVYWYQQSLDQGLQFLIQYYNGEERAKGNILERFSAQQFPDLHSELNLSSLELGDSALYFCASSVSPGGEVFFGEGSRLTVL.

This clone occurred once. The rearrangement links TRBV29-1 to TRBJ2-7; 10 positions agree with TRBD1. After removal of 4 bases from V and 2 bases from J, the junction contained 8 bases not matched to a gene. Germline CDR1 reads SQVTM; CDR2 reads ANQGSEA. This CDR3 has 15 amino acids. This CDR3 reads CSVGDRGGLAYEQYF. The CDR3, as DNA: TGCAGCGTTGGGGACAGGGGAGGCTTGGCCTACGAGCAGTACTTC.

The rearrangement joins TRBV6-5 to TRBJ2-3; tentative D call: TRBD1 (8 bases). V was clipped by 1 base and J by 3 bases, with 14 bases between them. CDR1 and CDR2 (germline): MNHEY, SVGAGI. This CDR3 has 16 amino acids. The chain's CDR3 is CASSYYGGTGTDTQYF. The CDR3 DNA reads TGTGCCAGCAGTTACTACGGGGGGACAGGTACAGATACGCAGTATTTT.

The chain is built from TRBV23-1 and TRBJ2-6, with 7 bases identical to TRBD2. TRBV23-1 is assigned to the ORF class and has an uncertain function. Unmatched junction bases numbered 11, after V lost 6 bases and J lost 3 bases. The CDR3 spans 17 residues. As DNA, the CDR3 is TGCGCCAGCAGAGGGAGGGTAGGATCGAATGGGGCCAACGTCCTGACTTTC. This translates into CASRGRVGSNGANVLTF.

This chain connects TRBV6-1 to TRBJ2-5, with TRBD2 matching over 9 bases. Germline-derived CDR1 and CDR2 are MNHNS and SASEGT. Trimming removed 6 bases from V and 0 bases from J; junction bases left unmatched: 2. The CDR3 has 14 amino acids. The CDR3 spells CASRSGGYQETQYF. The CDR3 DNA is TGTGCCAGCAGAAGCGGGGGGTACCAAGAGACCCAGTACTTC.

This clone showed up just once. The V gene is TRBV11-2, the J gene TRBJ2-3, with 10 bases fitting TRBD2. The CDR3 consists of 14 residues. V dropped 5 bases and J dropped 10; count of bases not matched to a gene: 9. The V gene's germline CDR1 is SGHAT and CDR2 FQNNGV. For the CDR3, the DNA is TGTGCCAGCAGCCCAGAGCCTAGCGGGAGAGCGCAGTATTTT. Encoded protein: CASSPEPSGRAQYF.

This clone was seen more than once but under ten times. The chain combines TRBV6-6 with TRBJ2-3; 10 positions agree with TRBD1. Trimming removed 0 bases from V and 5 bases from J; junction bases left unmatched: 5. Germline V CDR1 and CDR2: MNHNY, SVGAGI (reference sequence). The CDR3 is 16 amino acids. The CDR3 sequence is CASSYSPGTGEDTQYF. CDR3 DNA sequence: TGTGCCAGCAGTTACTCACCAGGGACAGGGGAAGATACGCAGTATTTT.

This clone was recorded once. V gene TRBV2 combines with J gene TRBJ2-7; perhaps TRBD1 as D (6 bases). Trimming cost V 7 bases and J 0 bases, with 16 bases left between them. The CDR3 covers 15 residues. Per the germline V gene, CDR1 is SNHLY and CDR2 is FYNNEI. The CDR3 bases are TGTGCCAGCATCCGACGACAGGTCGACTCCTACGAGCAGTACTTC. It translates to CASIRRQVDSYEQYF.

The V and J genes are TRBV19 and TRBJ1-2; D might be TRBD1 (6 bases). V lost 4 bases, J lost 2 bases, and 23 bases lay in between. This CDR3 has 18 residues. CDR1 is LNHDA and CDR2 is SQIVND in the germline V gene (reference sequence). The CDR3: CASSTSGTTKRENYGYTF. CDR3 bases: TGTGCCAGTAGTACATCCGGGACAACGAAGAGGGAAAACTATGGCTACACCTTC.

Only a few counts were recorded for this clone. The V gene is TRBV5-1, the J gene TRBJ2-1; perhaps TRBD1 as D (6 bases). CDR3 length: 15 residues. V was trimmed by 4 bases and J by 1 base, leaving 12 bases between them. Germline CDR1 and CDR2: SGHRS and YFSETQ. CDR3 sequence (DNA): TGCGCCAGCAGCCAAAAGACAGGATCCTACAATGAGCAGTTCTTC. Protein sequence: CASSQKTGSYNEQFF.